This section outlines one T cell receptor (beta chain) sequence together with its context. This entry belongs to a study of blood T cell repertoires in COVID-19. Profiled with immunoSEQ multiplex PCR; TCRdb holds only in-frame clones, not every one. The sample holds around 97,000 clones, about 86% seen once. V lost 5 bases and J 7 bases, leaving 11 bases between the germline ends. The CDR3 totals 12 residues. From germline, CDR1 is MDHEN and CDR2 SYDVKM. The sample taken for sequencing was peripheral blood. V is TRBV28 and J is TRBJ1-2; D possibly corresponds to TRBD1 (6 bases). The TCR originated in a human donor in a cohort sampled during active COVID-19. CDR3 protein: CASSLRQVGYTF. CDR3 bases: TGTGCCAGCAGTCTCCGACAGGTTGGCTACACCTTC.